Below, one TCR beta chain is given with its context. Its antigen is undetermined. This entry belongs to a study of PD-1 blockade in classical Hodgkin lymphoma. Study findings and constraints: The CD4+ diversity rise by C4D1 was clearest in complete responders. Individuals initiating nivolumab under 1 year after ASCT were excluded. Patients with a complete response exhibited baseline diversity comparable to newly diagnosed patients. Reported findings placed baseline TCR diversity lower in newly diagnosed patients (compared with healthy donors).

Generated by immunoSEQ multiplex PCR, the TCRdb table keeps only in-frame clones and is missing some. Among 20,000 to 30,000 clones listed, roughly 90% were seen once. Time point defined: cycle 4 day 1 (C4D1), after around six weeks of nivolumab. No patient escaped relapse after autologous stem cell transplantation, and brentuximab vedotin exposure varied. The CDR3 runs 14 residues. The V and J ends lost 6 bases and 2 bases respectively, with 11 bases between them. Per germline, CDR1 MNHNS and CDR2 SASEGT. The sequencing used peripheral blood mononuclear cells (PBMCs), collected before the fourth cycle of nivolumab. The rearrangement joins TRBV6-1 to TRBJ1-5; D unclear. The sequence was collected from a human donor with classical Hodgkin lymphoma. Written as DNA, the CDR3 is TGTGCCAGCAGCGCAAGCGGGGGCAATCAGCCCCAGCATTTT. This translates into CASSASGGNQPQHF.